In its sample, the clone carrying this TCR beta chain was seen once. The antigen remains unidentified. The data were obtained in a study of siplizumab effects on memory and regulatory T cells. Overall study findings and caveats: For mappable alloreactive CD4+ clones, the mean Treg-derived fraction was around 66% with siplizumab and 26.9% in controls.

V was clipped by 0 bases and J by 0 bases; unmatched bases: 10. CDR1 and CDR2 from the germline V gene are LGHNA and YNFKEQ. This CDR3 has 21 residues. The protocol was immunoSEQ multiplex PCR, while the TCRdb copy is restricted to in-frame clones and leaves out a portion. Of some 120,000 clones in the sample, roughly 94% were seen once. The clonotype comes from a human donor in good health. Sequenced: non-Treg CD4+ T cells sorted from blood. The rearrangement uses TRBV4-2 and TRBJ2-1; 14 bases agree with TRBD2. The CDR3 region is CASSQDRMGLAGVSSYNEQFF. In nucleotides, the CDR3 is TGTGCCAGCAGCCAAGATCGTATGGGACTAGCGGGGGTTAGCTCCTACAATGAGCAGTTCTTC.